This T cell receptor beta chain derives from a study of T cell changes during pregnancy in multiple sclerosis. The CDR3 totals 18 residues. Germline trimming cut 3 bases from V and 4 bases from J; bases unmatched to any gene: 14. Germline values: CDR1 SGDLS, CDR2 YYNGEE. Produced via immunoSEQ multiplex PCR; TCRdb's table is partial and in-frame only. The sample shows about 36,000 clones, just over 90% of them seen only once. The sequenced sample was CD4+ T cells from peripheral blood mononuclear cells, obtained after pregnancy. This TCR was sampled from a female donor with multiple sclerosis, enrolled in a pregnancy study. The V call is TRBV9, the J call TRBJ2-2, with 8 bases matching TRBD2. CDR3 region: CASSGIAGTPRSTGELFF. For the CDR3, the DNA is TGTGCCAGCAGCGGAATAGCGGGAACACCGCGCTCCACCGGGGAGCTGTTTTTT.